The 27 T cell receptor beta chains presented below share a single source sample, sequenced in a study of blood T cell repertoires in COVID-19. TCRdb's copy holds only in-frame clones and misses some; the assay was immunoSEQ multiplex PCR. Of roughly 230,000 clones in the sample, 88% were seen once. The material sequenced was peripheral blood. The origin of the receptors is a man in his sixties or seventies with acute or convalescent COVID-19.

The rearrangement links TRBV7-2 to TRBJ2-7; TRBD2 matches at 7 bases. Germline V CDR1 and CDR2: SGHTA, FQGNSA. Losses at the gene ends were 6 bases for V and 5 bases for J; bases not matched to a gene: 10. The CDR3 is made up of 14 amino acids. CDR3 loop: CASSDSAGRDEQYF. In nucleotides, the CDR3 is TGTGCCAGCAGTGATAGTGCAGGGAGGGACGAGCAGTACTTC.

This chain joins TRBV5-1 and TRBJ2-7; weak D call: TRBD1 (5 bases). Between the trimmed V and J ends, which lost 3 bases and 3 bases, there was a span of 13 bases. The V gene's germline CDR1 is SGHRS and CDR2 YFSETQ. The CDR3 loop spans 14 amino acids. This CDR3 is CASSSTASGYEQYF. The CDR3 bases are TGCGCCAGCAGCTCGACAGCCTCGGGCTACGAGCAGTACTTC.

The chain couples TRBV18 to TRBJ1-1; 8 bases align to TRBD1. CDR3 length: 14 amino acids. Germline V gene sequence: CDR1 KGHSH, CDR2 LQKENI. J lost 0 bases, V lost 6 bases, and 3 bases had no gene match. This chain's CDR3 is CASSQGQVNTEAFF. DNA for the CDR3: TGTGCCAGCTCCCAGGGACAGGTGAACACTGAAGCTTTCTTT.

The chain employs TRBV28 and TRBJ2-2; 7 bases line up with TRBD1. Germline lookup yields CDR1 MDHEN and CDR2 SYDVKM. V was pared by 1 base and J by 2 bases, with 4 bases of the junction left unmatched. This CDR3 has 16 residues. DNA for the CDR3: TGTGCCAGCAGTTTATTTAGGGACAGAAACACCGGGGAGCTGTTTTTT. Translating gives CASSLFRDRNTGELFF.

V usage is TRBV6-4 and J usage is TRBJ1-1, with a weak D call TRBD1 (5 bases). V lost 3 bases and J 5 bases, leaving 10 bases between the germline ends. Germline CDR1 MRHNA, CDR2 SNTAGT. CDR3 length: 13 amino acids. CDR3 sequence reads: CASSESRGTEAFF. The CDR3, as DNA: TGTGCCAGCAGTGAGAGCCGGGGGACTGAAGCTTTCTTT.

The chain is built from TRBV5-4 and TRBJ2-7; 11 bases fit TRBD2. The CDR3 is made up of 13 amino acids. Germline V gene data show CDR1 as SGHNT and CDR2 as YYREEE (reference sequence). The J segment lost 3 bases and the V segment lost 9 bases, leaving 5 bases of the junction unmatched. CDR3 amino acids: CATRLAGGYEQYF. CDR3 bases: TGTGCCACCAGGCTAGCGGGAGGCTACGAGCAGTACTTC.

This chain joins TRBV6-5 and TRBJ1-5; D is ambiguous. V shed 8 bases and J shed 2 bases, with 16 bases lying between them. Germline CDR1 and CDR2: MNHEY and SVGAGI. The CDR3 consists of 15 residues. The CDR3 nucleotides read TGTGCCAGCCCGCGGACGGGGTGCGGCAATCAGCCCCAGCATTTT. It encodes CASPRTGCGNQPQHF.

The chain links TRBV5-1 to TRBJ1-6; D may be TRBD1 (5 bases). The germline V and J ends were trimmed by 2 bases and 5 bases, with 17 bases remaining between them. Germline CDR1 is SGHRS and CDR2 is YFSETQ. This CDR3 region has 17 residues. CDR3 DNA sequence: TGCGCCAGCAGCTTCGACATGGGGGGACGGAATAATTCACCCCTCCACTTT. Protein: CASSFDMGGRNNSPLHF.

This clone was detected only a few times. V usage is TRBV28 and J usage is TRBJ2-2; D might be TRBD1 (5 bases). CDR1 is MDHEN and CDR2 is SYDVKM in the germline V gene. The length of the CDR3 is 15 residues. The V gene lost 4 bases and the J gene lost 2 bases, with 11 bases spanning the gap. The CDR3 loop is CASSWGSSNTGELFF. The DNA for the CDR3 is TGTGCCAGCAGTTGGGGCAGTTCAAACACCGGGGAGCTGTTTTTT.

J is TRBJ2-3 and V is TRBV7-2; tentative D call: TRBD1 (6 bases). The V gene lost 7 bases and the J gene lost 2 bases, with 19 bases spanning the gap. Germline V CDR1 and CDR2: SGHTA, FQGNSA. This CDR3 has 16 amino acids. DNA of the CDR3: TGTGCCAGCACATCTGAAGGGGGAGTTATCACAGATACGCAGTATTTT. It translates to CASTSEGGVITDTQYF.

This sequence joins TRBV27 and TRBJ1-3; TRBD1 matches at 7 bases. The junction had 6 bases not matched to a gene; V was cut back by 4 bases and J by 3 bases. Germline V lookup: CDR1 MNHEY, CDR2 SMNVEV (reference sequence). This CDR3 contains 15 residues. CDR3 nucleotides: TGTGCCAGCAGTTCTGAGGGGGCAGGTGGAAACACCATATATTTT. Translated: CASSSEGAGGNTIYF.

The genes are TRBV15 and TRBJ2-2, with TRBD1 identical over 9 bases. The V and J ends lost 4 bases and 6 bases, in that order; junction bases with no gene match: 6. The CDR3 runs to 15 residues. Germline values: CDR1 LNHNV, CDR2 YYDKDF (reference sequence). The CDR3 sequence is CATSNGQGRAGELFF. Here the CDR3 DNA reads TGTGCCACCAGCAACGGACAGGGGCGGGCCGGGGAGCTGTTTTTT.

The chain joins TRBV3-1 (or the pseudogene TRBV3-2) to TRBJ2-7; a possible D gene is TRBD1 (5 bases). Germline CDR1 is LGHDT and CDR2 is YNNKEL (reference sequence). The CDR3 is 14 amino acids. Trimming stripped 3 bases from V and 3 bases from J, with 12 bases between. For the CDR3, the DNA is TGTGCCAGCAGCCAGGCAGGGTTGGGCTACGAGCAGTACTTC. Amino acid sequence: CASSQAGLGYEQYF.

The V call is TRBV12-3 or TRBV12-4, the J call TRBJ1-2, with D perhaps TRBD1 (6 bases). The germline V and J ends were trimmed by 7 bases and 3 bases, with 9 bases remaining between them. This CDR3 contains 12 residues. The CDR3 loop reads CASKAGDYGYTF. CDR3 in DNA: TGTGCCAGCAAAGCAGGGGACTATGGCTACACCTTC.

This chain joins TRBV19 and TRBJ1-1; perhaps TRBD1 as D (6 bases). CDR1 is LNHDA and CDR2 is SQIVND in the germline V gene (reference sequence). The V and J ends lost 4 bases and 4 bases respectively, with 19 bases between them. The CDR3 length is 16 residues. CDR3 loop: CASSTPYRAVTTEAFF. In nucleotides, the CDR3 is TGTGCCAGTAGTACCCCATACAGGGCGGTAACCACTGAAGCTTTCTTT.

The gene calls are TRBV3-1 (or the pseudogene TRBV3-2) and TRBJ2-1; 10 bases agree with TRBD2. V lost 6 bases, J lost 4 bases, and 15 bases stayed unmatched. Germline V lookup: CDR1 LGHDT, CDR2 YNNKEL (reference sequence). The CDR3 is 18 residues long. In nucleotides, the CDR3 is TGTGCCAGCAGAGGAGCGGGAGGGCTTTCTGGGGGATACAATGAGCAGTTCTTC. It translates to CASRGAGGLSGGYNEQFF.

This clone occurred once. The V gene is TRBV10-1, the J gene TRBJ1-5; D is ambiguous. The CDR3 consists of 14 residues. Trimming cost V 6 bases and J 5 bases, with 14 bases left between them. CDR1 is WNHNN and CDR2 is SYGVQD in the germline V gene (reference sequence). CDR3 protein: CASRTRACDQPQHF. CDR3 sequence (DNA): TGCGCCAGCAGAACTCGCGCCTGCGATCAGCCCCAGCATTTT.

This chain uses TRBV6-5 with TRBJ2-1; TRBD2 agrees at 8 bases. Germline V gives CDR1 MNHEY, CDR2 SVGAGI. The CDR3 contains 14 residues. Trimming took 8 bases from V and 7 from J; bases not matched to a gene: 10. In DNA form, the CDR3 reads TGTGCCAGCGCGGCCAGCGGCGGGGGGAATGAGCAGTTCTTC. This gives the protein CASAASGGGNEQFF.

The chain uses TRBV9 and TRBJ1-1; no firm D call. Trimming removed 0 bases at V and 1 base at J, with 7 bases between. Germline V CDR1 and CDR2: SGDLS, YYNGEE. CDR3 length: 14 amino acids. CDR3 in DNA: TGTGCCAGCAGCGTAGTAGCCAAGAACACTGAAGCTTTCTTT. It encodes CASSVVAKNTEAFF.

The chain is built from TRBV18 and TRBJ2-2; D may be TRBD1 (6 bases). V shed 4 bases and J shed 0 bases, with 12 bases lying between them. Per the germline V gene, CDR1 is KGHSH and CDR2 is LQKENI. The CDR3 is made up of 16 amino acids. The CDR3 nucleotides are TGTGCCAGCTCACGAATACAGGGCACGAACACCGGGGAGCTGTTTTTT. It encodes CASSRIQGTNTGELFF.

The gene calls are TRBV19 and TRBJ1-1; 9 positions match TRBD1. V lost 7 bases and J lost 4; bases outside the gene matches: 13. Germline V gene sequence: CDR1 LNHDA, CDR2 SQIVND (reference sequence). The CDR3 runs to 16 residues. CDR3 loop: CASIPIPGQGATEAFF. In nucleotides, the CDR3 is TGTGCCAGTATCCCCATTCCGGGACAGGGAGCCACTGAAGCTTTCTTT.

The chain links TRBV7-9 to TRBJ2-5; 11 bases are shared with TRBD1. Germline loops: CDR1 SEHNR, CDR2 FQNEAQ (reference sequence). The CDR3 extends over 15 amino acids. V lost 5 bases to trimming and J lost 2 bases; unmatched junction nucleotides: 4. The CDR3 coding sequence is TGTGCCAGCAGCACCGGGACAGGGGGTCAAGAGACCCAGTACTTC. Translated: CASSTGTGGQETQYF.

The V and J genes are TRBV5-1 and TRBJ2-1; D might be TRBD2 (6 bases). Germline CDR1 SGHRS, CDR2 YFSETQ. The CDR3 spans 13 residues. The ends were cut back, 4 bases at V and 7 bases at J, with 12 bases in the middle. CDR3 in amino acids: CASSQSLANEQFF. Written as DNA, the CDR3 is TGCGCCAGCAGCCAGTCGCTAGCGAATGAGCAGTTCTTC.

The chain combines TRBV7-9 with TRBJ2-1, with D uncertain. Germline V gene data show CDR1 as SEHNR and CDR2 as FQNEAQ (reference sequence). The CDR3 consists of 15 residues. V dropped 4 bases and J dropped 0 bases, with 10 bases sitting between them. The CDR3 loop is CASSSSDLSYNEQFF. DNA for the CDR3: TGTGCCAGCAGCTCGAGCGACCTCTCCTACAATGAGCAGTTCTTC.

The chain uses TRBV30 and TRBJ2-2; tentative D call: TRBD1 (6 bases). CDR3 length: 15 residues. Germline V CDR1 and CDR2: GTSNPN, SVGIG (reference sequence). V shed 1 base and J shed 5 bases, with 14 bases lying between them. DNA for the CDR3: TGTGCCTGGAGTGGGGGCAGGGGTTGGACCGGGGAGCTGTTTTTT. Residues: CAWSGGRGWTGELFF. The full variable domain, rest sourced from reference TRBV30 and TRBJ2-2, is SQTIHQWPATLVQPVGSPLSLECTVEGTSNPNLYWYRQAAGRGLQLLFYSVGIGQISSEVPQNLSASRPQDRQFILSSKKLLLSDSGFYLCAWSGGRGWTGELFFGEGSRLTVL.

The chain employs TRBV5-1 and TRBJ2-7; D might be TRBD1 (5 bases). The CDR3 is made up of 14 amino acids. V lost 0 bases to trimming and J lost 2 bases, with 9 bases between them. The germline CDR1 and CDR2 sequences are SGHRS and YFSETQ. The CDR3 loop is CASSLEGDAYEQYF. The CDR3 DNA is TGCGCCAGCAGCTTGGAAGGGGATGCCTACGAGCAGTACTTC. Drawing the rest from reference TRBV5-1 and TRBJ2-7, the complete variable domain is KAGVTQTPRYLIKTRGQQVTLSCSPISGHRSVSWYQQTPGQGLQFLFEYFSETQRNKGNFPGRFSGRQFSNSRSEMNVSTLELGDSALYLCASSLEGDAYEQYFGPGTRLTVT.

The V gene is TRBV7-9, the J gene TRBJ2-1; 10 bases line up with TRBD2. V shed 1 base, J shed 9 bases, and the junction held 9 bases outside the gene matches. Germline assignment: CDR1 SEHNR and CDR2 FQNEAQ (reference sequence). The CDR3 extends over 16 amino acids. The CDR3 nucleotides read TGTGCCAGCAGCTTAGTTATTCCTAGCGGGAGCGGTGAGCAGTTCTTC. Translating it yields CASSLVIPSGSGEQFF. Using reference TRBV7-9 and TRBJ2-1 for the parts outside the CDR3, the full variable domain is DTGVSQNPRHKITKRGQNVTFRCDPISEHNRLYWYRQTLGQGPEFLTYFQNEAQLEKSRLLSDRFSAERPKGSFSTLEIQRTEQGDSAMYLCASSLVIPSGSGEQFFGPGTRLTVL.